Listed below are T cell receptor beta chains from one sample, sequenced in a study of T-cell reconstitution after alpha-beta-depleted transplantation in children. TCRdb independently ran MiXCR on the PCR reads; one entry per CDR3 protein. This table has 500,000 or so distinct CDR3 sequences, less than 35% appearing once. This sample comprised PBMCs from the stem cell graft donor, obtained from the stem cell graft. The source of these receptors is a human donor who donated a stem cell graft to a child with aplastic anemia. The CDR3 runs from the conserved cysteine through the conserved F or W. Fields, in order: clone size, V gene, J gene, D gene, CDR3 protein, CDR3 DNA. The D gene is left open where the match is weak. Only some rows state a clone size, as once, few, many or a class for expanded clones.

>.|TRBV24-1|TRBJ1-1|.
CATSDRGTEAFF
TGTGCCACCAGTGATCGTGGCACTGAAGCTTTCTTT
>.|TRBV28|TRBJ2-1|.
CASSLDGVHPGYNEQFF
TGTGCCAGCAGCCTCGACGGGGTTCATCCGGGCTACAATGAGCAGTTCTTC
>.|TRBV12-3/TRBV12-4|TRBJ2-2|.
CASVPQGTHRELFF
TGTGCCAGTGTACCACAGGGAACACACCGGGAGCTGTTTTTT
>.|TRBV18|TRBJ1-6|TRBD1
CASSPYLKHSGTADNSPLHF
TGTGCCAGCTCACCATACCTAAAACACTCCGGGACAGCAGATAATTCACCCCTCCACTTT
>.|TRBV7-9|TRBJ2-5|TRBD2
CASTLEELAGRQETQYF
TGTGCCAGCACCTTGGAGGAGCTAGCGGGGAGGCAAGAGACCCAGTACTTC
>.|TRBV19|TRBJ2-3|TRBD1
CASSNHGTAFTDTQYF
TGTGCCAGTAGTAATCACGGGACAGCTTTCACAGATACGCAGTATTTT
>.|TRBV28|TRBJ1-5|.
CASGLSNQPQHF
TGTGCTTCGGGTCTTAGCAATCAGCCCCAGCATTTT
>many|TRBV7-2|TRBJ2-1|TRBD1
CASSLGQGRPNEQFF
TGTGCCAGCAGCTTAGGACAGGGGAGGCCCAATGAGCAGTTCTTC
>many|TRBV20-1|TRBJ2-4|.
CSAGPPGQGNIQYF
TGCAGTGCGGGCCCCCCGGGGCAGGGGAACATTCAGTACTTC
>.|TRBV7-2|TRBJ2-7|.
CASSLDQGRYEQYF
TGTGCCAGCAGCTTAGATCAAGGCCGCTACGAGCAGTACTTC
>few|TRBV20-1|TRBJ2-5|.
CSARDLAGRETQYF
TGCAGTGCTAGAGATCTGGCAGGGCGGGAGACCCAGTACTTC
>.|TRBV29-1|TRBJ2-3|TRBD2
CSVLSAGATDTQYF
TGCAGCGTTCTCTCCGCGGGAGCTACAGATACGCAGTATTTT
>few|TRBV29-1|TRBJ1-3|.
CSVEDFLQGRNTIYF
TGCAGCGTTGAAGATTTCCTTCAGGGAAGAAACACCATATATTTT
>.|TRBV11-2|TRBJ1-6|.
CASRRPAAGGSPLNF
TGTGCCAGCAGGCGCCCAGCGGCTGGGGGATCACCCCTCAACTTT
>.|TRBV3-1|TRBJ1-1|.
CASSPMGGTGEAFF
TGTGCCAGCAGCCCCATGGGGGGCACGGGTGAAGCTTTCTTT
>few|TRBV4-3|TRBJ2-1|TRBD2
CASSQALAGALNEQFF
TGCGCCAGCAGCCAGGCCCTAGCGGGAGCCCTCAATGAGCAGTTCTTC
>.|TRBV5-5|TRBJ1-4|.
CASSLGRGPANEKLFF
TGTGCCAGCAGCTTGGGTCGGGGTCCAGCTAATGAAAAACTGTTTTTT
>.|TRBV20-1|TRBJ2-1|.
CSANLGHRSYNEQFF
TGCAGTGCGAACCTAGGCCACCGCTCCTACAATGAGCAGTTCTTC
>.|TRBV13|TRBJ2-3|.
CASTISFSTDTQYF
TGTGCCAGCACTATTTCATTCTCCACAGATACGCAGTATTTT
>.|TRBV12-3/TRBV12-4|TRBJ1-5|.
CASSFTENQPQHF
TGTGCCAGCAGTTTTACCGAAAATCAGCCCCAGCATTTT
>few|TRBV28|TRBJ2-5|TRBD1
CASSLAQPGGFKETQYF
TGTGCCAGCAGTTTGGCCCAGCCAGGGGGCTTTAAAGAGACCCAGTACTTC
>.|TRBV12-3/TRBV12-4|TRBJ1-3|.
CATTARGNSGNTIYF
TGTGCCACCACGGCCCGGGGTAACTCTGGAAACACCATATATTTT
>.|TRBV5-1|TRBJ2-1|.
CASSSLASNEQFF
TGCGCCAGCAGCTCACTAGCTTCCAATGAGCAGTTCTTC
>.|TRBV7-8|TRBJ2-3|TRBD1
CASRGLRGQAFTDTQYF
TGTGCCAGCCGGGGACTCAGGGGACAGGCATTCACAGATACGCAGTATTTT
>.|TRBV15|TRBJ2-3|.
CATSRQGLLNTQYF
TGTGCCACCAGCAGGCAAGGGCTTCTAAATACGCAGTATTTT
>.|TRBV7-9|TRBJ1-4|.
CASSLSTGRREKLFF
TGTGCCAGCAGCTTGTCGACTGGACGGCGAGAAAAACTGTTTTTT
>few|TRBV28|TRBJ2-1|TRBD2
CASSLSPGTSDYNEQFF
TGTGCCAGCAGTTTATCGCCAGGGACTAGCGACTACAATGAGCAGTTCTTC
>few|TRBV5-1|TRBJ1-3|TRBD1
CASSPGQAPNTIYF
TGCGCCAGCAGCCCGGGACAGGCCCCAAACACCATATATTTT
>.|TRBV4-2|TRBJ2-5|TRBD2
CASSQDYPRLAGALQETQYF
TGTGCCAGCAGCCAAGATTACCCTCGACTAGCGGGAGCCCTCCAAGAGACCCAGTACTTC
>few|TRBV10-3|TRBJ1-5|.
CASSDGNQPQHF
TGTGCCTCCTCGGACGGCAATCAGCCCCAGCATTTT
>.|TRBV30|TRBJ2-2|.
CAWSVGGFGVKTGELFF
TGTGCCTGGAGTGTAGGGGGGTTCGGGGTGAAAACCGGGGAGCTGTTTTTT
>few|TRBV7-8|TRBJ2-3|TRBD1
CAGGRGRTDTQYF
TGTGCCGGAGGCAGGGGGCGTACAGATACGCAGTATTTT